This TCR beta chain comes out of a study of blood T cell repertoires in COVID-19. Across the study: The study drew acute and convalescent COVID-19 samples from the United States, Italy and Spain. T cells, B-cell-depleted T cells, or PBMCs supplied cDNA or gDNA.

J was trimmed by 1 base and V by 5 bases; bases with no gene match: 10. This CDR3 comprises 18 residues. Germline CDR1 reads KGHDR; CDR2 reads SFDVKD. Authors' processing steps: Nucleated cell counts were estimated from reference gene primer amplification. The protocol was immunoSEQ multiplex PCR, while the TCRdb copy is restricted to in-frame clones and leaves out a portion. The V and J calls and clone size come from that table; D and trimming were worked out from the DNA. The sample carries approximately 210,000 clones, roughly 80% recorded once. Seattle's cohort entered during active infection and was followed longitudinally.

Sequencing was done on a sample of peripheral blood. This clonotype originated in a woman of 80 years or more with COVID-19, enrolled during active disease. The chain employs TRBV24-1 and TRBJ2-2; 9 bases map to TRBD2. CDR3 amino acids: CATSAPLGRGGNTGELFF. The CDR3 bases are TGTGCCACCAGTGCCCCACTAGGGCGGGGGGGGAACACCGGGGAGCTGTTTTTT.